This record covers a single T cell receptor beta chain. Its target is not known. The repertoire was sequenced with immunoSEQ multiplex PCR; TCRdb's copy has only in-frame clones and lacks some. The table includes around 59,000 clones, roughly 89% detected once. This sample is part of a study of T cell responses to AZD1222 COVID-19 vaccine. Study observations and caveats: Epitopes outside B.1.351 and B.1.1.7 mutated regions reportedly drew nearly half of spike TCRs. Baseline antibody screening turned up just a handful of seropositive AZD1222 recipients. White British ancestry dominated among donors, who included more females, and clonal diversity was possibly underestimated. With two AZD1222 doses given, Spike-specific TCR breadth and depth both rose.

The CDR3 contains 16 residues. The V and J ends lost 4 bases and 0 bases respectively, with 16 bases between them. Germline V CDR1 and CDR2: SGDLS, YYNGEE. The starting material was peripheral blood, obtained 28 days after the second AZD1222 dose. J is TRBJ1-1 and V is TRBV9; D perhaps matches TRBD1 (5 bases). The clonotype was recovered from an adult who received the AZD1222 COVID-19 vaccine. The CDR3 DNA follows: TGTGCCAGCAGCATTACCGGGACGACAATGAACACTGAAGCTTTCTTT. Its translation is CASSITGTTMNTEAFF. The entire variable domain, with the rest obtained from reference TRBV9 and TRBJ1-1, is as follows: DSGVTQTPKHLITATGQRVTLRCSPRSGDLSVYWYQQSLDQGLQFLIQYYNGEERAKGNILERFSAQQFPDLHSELNLSSLELGDSALYFCASSITGTTMNTEAFFGQGTRLTVV.